This is a list of T cell receptor beta chains from one sample in a study of blood T cells in healthy people across ages. TCRdb itself ran the 5' RACE reads through MiXCR, one entry per CDR3 protein. The table includes about 690,000 distinct CDR3 sequences, around 41% detected once. The sample consisted of blood. Source of these receptors: a man at least 80 years old in good health. CDR3s include the opening cysteine and the closing phenylalanine or tryptophan. The D gene is left open where the match is weak. A row's size may be missing; if present it is once, few, many or a size class.

D gene,V gene,J gene,clone size,CDR3 DNA,CDR3 protein
TRBD1,TRBV27,TRBJ1-6,few,TGTGCCAACCTACGGGACAGGGGATCCTATAATTCACCCCTCCACTTT,CANLRDRGSYNSPLHF
TRBD1,TRBV2,TRBJ1-6,-,TGTGCCAGCAGATTAGGACAGGGACGTAATTCACCCCTCCACTTT,CASRLGQGRNSPLHF
-,TRBV27,TRBJ2-5,-,TGTGCCAGCAGTTTGGCCGGACGGAGAACGATGGAGACCCAGTACTTC,CASSLAGRRTMETQYF
-,TRBV20-1,TRBJ2-3,-,TGCAGTGCTAGGACCGGGATGGCAGGGACTGGCACAGATACGCAGTATTTT,CSARTGMAGTGTDTQYF
-,TRBV20-1,TRBJ1-1,-,TGCAGTGCTAGGCGGACGGGGGGCACTGAAGCTTTCTTT,CSARRTGGTEAFF
-,TRBV28,TRBJ2-1,few,TGTGCCAGCAGGACGGGACTCCCAAGTTACAATGAGCAGTTCTTC,CASRTGLPSYNEQFF
-,TRBV11-3,TRBJ2-2,few,TGTGCCAGCAGCCCCCAAGCGTTGAACACCGGGGAGCTGTTTTTT,CASSPQALNTGELFF
-,TRBV3-1,TRBJ2-5,-,TGTGCCAGCAGCCAAGAGGGGCCGGGAGTGACCCAGTACTTC,CASSQEGPGVTQYF
-,TRBV7-2,TRBJ2-5,many,TGTGCCAGCAGGTCGAGGGCGGGACGGGAGACCCAGTACTTC,CASRSRAGRETQYF
-,TRBV6-2/TRBV6-3,TRBJ2-1,many,TGTGCCAGCAGCATACTACAGGGCTACAATGAGCAGTTCTTC,CASSILQGYNEQFF
TRBD2,TRBV20-1,TRBJ2-5,few,TGCAGTGCTTTCCTAGCGGGGTACCAAGAGACCCAGTACTTC,CSAFLAGYQETQYF
-,TRBV7-2,TRBJ2-1,once,TGTGCCAGCAGCCCCTCCCACAACAATGAGCAGTTCTTC,CASSPSHNNEQFF
-,TRBV20-1,TRBJ2-7,once,TGCAGTGCTAGAGAGCCCTGGGGGGCCTACGAGCAGTACTTC,CSAREPWGAYEQYF
-,TRBV9,TRBJ1-2,-,TGTGCCAGCTCCAGACAGGAAAACTATGGCTACACCTTC,CASSRQENYGYTF
TRBD1,TRBV10-3,TRBJ2-1,-,TGTGCCATCAGTGGGCGGGACAGGGGACATGAGCAGTTCTTC,CAISGRDRGHEQFF
-,TRBV25-1,TRBJ1-2,many,TGTGCCAGCAGTGACTCGGGGGCAAACTATGGCTACACCTTC,CASSDSGANYGYTF
TRBD1,TRBV28,TRBJ1-5,-,TGTGCCAGCACCCGGGACAGGGGGCAGTTAAGTCAGCCCCAGCATTTT,CASTRDRGQLSQPQHF
TRBD1,TRBV12-3/TRBV12-4,TRBJ1-4,-,TGTGCCAGCAGTACAAGACAGGGGAGGGATGAAAAACTGTTTTTT,CASSTRQGRDEKLFF
TRBD1,TRBV6-1,TRBJ1-2,-,TGTGCCAGCAGTGGGAGGGGGACAGGGTTAGTACGTGGCTACACCTTC,CASSGRGTGLVRGYTF
-,TRBV7-2,TRBJ2-3,-,TGTGCCAGCAGCTTTAGACCGAGTTACACAGATACGCAGTATTTT,CASSFRPSYTDTQYF
TRBD1,TRBV28,TRBJ2-4,few,TGTGCCAGCGACAGGGGGAAAAACATTCAGTACTTC,CASDRGKNIQYF
-,TRBV29-1,TRBJ1-1,-,TGCAGCGATACAGGCGACCTCATGAACACTGAAGCTTTCTTT,CSDTGDLMNTEAFF
TRBD2,TRBV6-5,TRBJ2-7,-,TGTGCCAGCAGTTACACTAGCGGACCTTCTCAAAATGAGCAGTACTTC,CASSYTSGPSQNEQYF
TRBD2,TRBV3-1,TRBJ2-4,-,TGTGCCAGCAGCCATGAGACTAGCCCGGGTCCAGCCAAAAACATTCAGTACTTC,CASSHETSPGPAKNIQYF
TRBD2,TRBV4-1,TRBJ2-1,-,TGCGCCAGCAGCCAAGCGGCTAGCGGGTATTACAATGAGCAGTTCTTC,CASSQAASGYYNEQFF
-,TRBV14,TRBJ2-7,few,TGTGCCAGCAGCCAAGCCGCGGGGGCCGCCTACGAGCAGTACTTC,CASSQAAGAAYEQYF
-,TRBV7-3,TRBJ2-1,-,TGTGCCAGCAGCTTATTACTAGGAGCCAATGAGCAGTTCTTC,CASSLLLGANEQFF
-,TRBV11-2,TRBJ2-5,-,TGTGCCAGCAGCTCTACCTTACAGGGCCGGGAGACCCAGTACTTC,CASSSTLQGRETQYF
-,TRBV12-3/TRBV12-4,TRBJ2-7,-,TGTGCCAGCATACTTGGCGGGGGCGGAAATGAGCAGTACTTC,CASILGGGGNEQYF
-,TRBV6-2/TRBV6-3,TRBJ1-4,-,TGTGCCAGCAATATCGGACTCAATGAAAAACTGTTTTTT,CASNIGLNEKLFF
-,TRBV27,TRBJ2-2,-,TGTGCCAGCAGTTTAGGCACCACCGGGGAGCTGTTTTTT,CASSLGTTGELFF
-,TRBV28,TRBJ2-5,-,TGTGCCAGCAGTTTTAGCCCGACAGCAGCCCAAGAGACCCAGTACTTC,CASSFSPTAAQETQYF
TRBD2,TRBV5-1,TRBJ2-1,few,TGCGCCAGCATGGATGGCGGGGGCTACAATGAGCAGTTCTTC,CASMDGGGYNEQFF
-,TRBV20-1,TRBJ2-1,-,TGCAGTGCTGTAGACCCGATAGGACAATGTGAGCAGTTCTTC,CSAVDPIGQCEQFF
TRBD2,TRBV28,TRBJ2-4,many,TGTGCCAGCAGCAATAGGACTAGCGGATACAAAAACATTCAGTACTTC,CASSNRTSGYKNIQYF
-,TRBV12-3/TRBV12-4,TRBJ2-3,-,TGTGCCAGCAGTCTAACTAGACGTGGGGCCTCGGGGACAGATACGCAGTATTTT,CASSLTRRGASGTDTQYF
TRBD2,TRBV6-2/TRBV6-3,TRBJ2-1,-,TGTACCAGCAGTTCCGGACTAGCGAGTAACAATGAGCAGTTCTTC,CTSSSGLASNNEQFF
TRBD2,TRBV15,TRBJ2-1,few,TGTGCCACCAGCAGGCTCGGGCGGGAGCTGGGGAATGAGCAGTTCTTC,CATSRLGRELGNEQFF
-,TRBV29-1,TRBJ1-5,few,TGCAGCGTTGCGGGCCCCTCAAAGCCCCAGCATTTT,CSVAGPSKPQHF
TRBD1,TRBV15,TRBJ2-1,-,TGTGCCACCAGCAGAACCGGGACAGGGCTAGACAATGAGCAGTTCTTC,CATSRTGTGLDNEQFF
-,TRBV30,TRBJ2-1,-,TGTGCCTGGGAGGGGGTTGGGATCGGGGAGCAGTTCTTC,CAWEGVGIGEQFF
TRBD1,TRBV6-6,TRBJ2-1,-,TGTGCCAGCAGTAGGGACAGGGGGGACTACAATGAGCAGTTCTTC,CASSRDRGDYNEQFF
TRBD2,TRBV20-1,TRBJ2-5,few,TGCAGTGCTAGCGTCCGGGACTACCCCCCGGAGACCCAGTACTTC,CSASVRDYPPETQYF
TRBD1,TRBV4-3,TRBJ2-1,few,TGCGCCAGCAGCCAAGTCGAGGGGGCCTCCTACAATGAGCAGTTCTTC,CASSQVEGASYNEQFF
-,TRBV4-3,TRBJ2-3,many,TGCGCCAGCAGCCAACTTAAGTTGGATACGCAGTATTTT,CASSQLKLDTQYF
-,TRBV11-2,TRBJ1-5,few,TGTGCCAGCAGCTTACGAGGGGGGAGAAATCAGCCCCAGCATTTT,CASSLRGGRNQPQHF
-,TRBV10-3,TRBJ2-1,-,TGTGCCATCAGTGCTACTACTAGCCACAATGAGCAGTTCTTC,CAISATTSHNEQFF
TRBD1,TRBV6-5,TRBJ2-3,few,TGTGCCAGCAGGTTGGGACAGGGCACAGATACGCAGTATTTT,CASRLGQGTDTQYF
-,TRBV27,TRBJ1-6,few,TGTGCCAGCAGTTTACCCTATAATTCACCCCTCCACTTT,CASSLPYNSPLHF
-,TRBV4-3,TRBJ2-1,-,TGCGCCAGCAGTATAGGTCGCCAGTTGGACAGTGAGCAGTTCTTC,CASSIGRQLDSEQFF
TRBD2,TRBV28,TRBJ2-7,-,TGTGCCAGCAGTTTAGTAGGGAGGGCCGGTGGCCACGAGCAGTACTTC,CASSLVGRAGGHEQYF
-,TRBV7-9,TRBJ2-3,-,TGTGCCAGCAGCTCTTCGTCACAACTCACAGATACGCAGTATTTT,CASSSSSQLTDTQYF
-,TRBV20-1,TRBJ2-1,-,TGCAGTGCTCGGACGGTCAGCTCCTACAATGAGCAGTTCTTC,CSARTVSSYNEQFF
TRBD1,TRBV5-1,TRBJ1-1,once,TGCGCCAGTAGGACAGGGATTGCAACTGAAGCTTTCTTT,CASRTGIATEAFF
TRBD1,TRBV7-2,TRBJ2-1,-,TGTGCCAGCAGCAAGAGAACAGGGGCGGAGACCCAGTTCTTC,CASSKRTGAETQFF
-,TRBV6-6,TRBJ1-1,-,TGTGCCAGCAGTATAGACGCAACCAAAGCTTTCTTT,CASSIDATKAFF
TRBD1,TRBV6-5,TRBJ2-6,many,TGTGCCAGCACCCTAAACAGGGGCGCTGGGGCCAACGTCCTGACTTTC,CASTLNRGAGANVLTF
-,TRBV6-2/TRBV6-3,TRBJ2-5,few,TGTGCCAGCAGTTCAAGCCGGGACACCCCATGGAGAGAGACCCAGTACTTC,CASSSSRDTPWRETQYF
TRBD2,TRBV4-2,TRBJ2-1,-,TGTGCCAGCAGCCTCTCCGGGGGGTCCAGCTACGAGCAGTTCTTC,CASSLSGGSSYEQFF
-,TRBV20-1,TRBJ2-7,-,TGCAGTGCTAGAGATCAGCCAGGGAACTCCTACGAGCAGTACTTC,CSARDQPGNSYEQYF